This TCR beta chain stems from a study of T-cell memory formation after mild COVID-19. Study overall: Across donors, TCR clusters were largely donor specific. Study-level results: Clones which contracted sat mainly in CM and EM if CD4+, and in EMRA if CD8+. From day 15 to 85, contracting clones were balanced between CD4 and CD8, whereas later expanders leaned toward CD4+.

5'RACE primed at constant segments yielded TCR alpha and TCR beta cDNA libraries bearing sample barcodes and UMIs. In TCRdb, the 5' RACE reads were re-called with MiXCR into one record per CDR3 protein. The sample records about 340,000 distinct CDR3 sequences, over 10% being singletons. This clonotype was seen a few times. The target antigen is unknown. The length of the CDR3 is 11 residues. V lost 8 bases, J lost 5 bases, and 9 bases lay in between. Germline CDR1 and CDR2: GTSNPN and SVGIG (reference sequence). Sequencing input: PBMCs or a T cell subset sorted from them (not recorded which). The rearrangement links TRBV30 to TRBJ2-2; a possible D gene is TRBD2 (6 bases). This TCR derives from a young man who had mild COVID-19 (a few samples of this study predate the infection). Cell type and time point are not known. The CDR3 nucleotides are TGTGCCGCCGGGGGAACCGGGGAGCTGTTTTTT. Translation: CAAGGTGELFF.